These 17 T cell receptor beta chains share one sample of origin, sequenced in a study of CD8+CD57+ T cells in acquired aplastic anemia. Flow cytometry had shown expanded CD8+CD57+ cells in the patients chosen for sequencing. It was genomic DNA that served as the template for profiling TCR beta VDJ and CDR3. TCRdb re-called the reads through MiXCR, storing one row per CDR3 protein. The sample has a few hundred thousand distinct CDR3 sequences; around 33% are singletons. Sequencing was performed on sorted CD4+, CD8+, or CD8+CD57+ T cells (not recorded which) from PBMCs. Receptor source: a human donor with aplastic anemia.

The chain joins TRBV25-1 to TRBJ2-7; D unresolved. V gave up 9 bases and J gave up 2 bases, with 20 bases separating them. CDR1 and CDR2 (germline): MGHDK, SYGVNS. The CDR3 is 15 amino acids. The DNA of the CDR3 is TGTGCCAGAACTTCCAGCCCCCGGGCTACCTACGAGCAGTACTTC. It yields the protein CARTSSPRATYEQYF.

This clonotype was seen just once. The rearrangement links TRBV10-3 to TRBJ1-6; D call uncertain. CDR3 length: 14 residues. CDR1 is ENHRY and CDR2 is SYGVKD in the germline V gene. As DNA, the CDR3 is TGTGTCAGCAGTTTAGGCTCAGTTCTTTCACCCCTCCACTTT. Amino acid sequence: CVSSLGSVLSPLHF.

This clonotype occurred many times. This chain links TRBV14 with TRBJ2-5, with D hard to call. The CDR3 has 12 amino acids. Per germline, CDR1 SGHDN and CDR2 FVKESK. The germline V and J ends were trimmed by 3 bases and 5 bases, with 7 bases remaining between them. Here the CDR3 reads CASSQSWETQYF. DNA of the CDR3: TGTGCCAGCAGCCAGTCCTGGGAGACCCAGTACTTC.

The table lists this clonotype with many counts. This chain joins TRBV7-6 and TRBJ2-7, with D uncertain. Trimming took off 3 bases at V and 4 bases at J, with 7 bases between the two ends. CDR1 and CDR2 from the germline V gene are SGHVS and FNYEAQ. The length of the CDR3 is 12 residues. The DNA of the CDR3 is TGTGCCAGCAGCTTCCGCGAATACGAGCAGTACTTC. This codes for CASSFREYEQYF. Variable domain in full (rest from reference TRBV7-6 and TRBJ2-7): GAGVSQSPRYKVTKRGQDVALRCDPISGHVSLYWYRQALGQGPEFLTYFNYEAQQDKSGLPNDRFSAERPEGSISTLTIQRTEQRDSAMYRCASSFREYEQYFGPGTRLTVT.

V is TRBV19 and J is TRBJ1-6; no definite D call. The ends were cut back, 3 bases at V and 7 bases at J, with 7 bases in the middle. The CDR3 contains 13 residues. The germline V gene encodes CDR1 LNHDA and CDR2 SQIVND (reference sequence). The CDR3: CASSILLNSPLHF. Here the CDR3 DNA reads TGTGCCAGTAGTATCCTTTTGAATTCACCCCTCCACTTT.

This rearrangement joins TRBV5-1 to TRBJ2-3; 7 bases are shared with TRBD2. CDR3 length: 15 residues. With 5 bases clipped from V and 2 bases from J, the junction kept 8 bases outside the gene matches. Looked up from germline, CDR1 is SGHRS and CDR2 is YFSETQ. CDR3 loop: CASSGLAETTDTQYF. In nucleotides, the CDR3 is TGCGCCAGCAGTGGGCTAGCGGAGACCACAGATACGCAGTATTTT.

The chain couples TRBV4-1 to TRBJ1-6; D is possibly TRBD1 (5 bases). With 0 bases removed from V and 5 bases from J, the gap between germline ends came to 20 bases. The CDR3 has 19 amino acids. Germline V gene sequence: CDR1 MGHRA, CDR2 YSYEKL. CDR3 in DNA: TGCGCCAGCAGCCAAGATGGCGGTTTGGGGGGAGCTAATAATTCACCCCTCCACTTT. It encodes CASSQDGGLGGANNSPLHF.

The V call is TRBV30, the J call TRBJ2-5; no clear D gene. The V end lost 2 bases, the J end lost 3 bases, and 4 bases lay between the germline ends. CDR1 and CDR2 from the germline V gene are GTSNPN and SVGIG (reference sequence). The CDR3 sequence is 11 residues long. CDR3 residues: CAWSFKETQYF. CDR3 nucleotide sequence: TGTGCCTGGAGTTTTAAAGAGACCCAGTACTTC.

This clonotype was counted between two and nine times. CDR3 protein: CASSLSGSVDTQYF. Written as DNA, the CDR3 is TGCGCCAGCAGCCTTAGCGGAAGCGTGGATACGCAGTATTTT. J is TRBJ2-3 and V is TRBV5-1; D perhaps matches TRBD2 (6 bases). Germline CDR1 is SGHRS and CDR2 is YFSETQ. The CDR3 loop spans 14 amino acids. Trimming pared 4 bases from V and 6 bases from J, leaving 15 bases between.

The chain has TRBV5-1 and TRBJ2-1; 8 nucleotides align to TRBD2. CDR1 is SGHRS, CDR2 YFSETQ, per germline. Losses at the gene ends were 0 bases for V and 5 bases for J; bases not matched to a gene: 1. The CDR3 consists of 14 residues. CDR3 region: CASSLELADNEQFF. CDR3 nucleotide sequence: TGCGCCAGCAGCTTGGAACTAGCGGACAATGAGCAGTTCTTC.

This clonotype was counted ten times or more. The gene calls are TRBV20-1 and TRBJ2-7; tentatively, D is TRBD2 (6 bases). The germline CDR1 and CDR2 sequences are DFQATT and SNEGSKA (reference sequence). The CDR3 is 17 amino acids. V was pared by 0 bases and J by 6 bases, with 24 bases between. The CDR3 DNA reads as TGCAGTGCTAGAGATGCCGTTGGGGCTTGGGGAGGCGCCGAGCAGTACTTC. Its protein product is CSARDAVGAWGGAEQYF.

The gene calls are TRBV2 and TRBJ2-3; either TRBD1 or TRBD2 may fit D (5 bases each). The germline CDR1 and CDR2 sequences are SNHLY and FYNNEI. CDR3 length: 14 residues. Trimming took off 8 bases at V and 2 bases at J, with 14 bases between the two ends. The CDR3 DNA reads TGTGCCAGCTTCCGGGACCCCCACACAGATACGCAGTATTTT. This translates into CASFRDPHTDTQYF.

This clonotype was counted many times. The CDR3 bases are TGCAGCGTGGTGACAGGAGGTGAAAATTCACCCCTCCACTTT. It specifies CSVVTGGENSPLHF. This chain links TRBV29-1 with TRBJ1-6; perhaps TRBD1 as D (6 bases). V lost 6 bases, J lost 7 bases, and 16 bases lay in between. CDR1 is SQVTM and CDR2 is ANQGSEA in the germline V gene. The CDR3 runs to 14 residues.

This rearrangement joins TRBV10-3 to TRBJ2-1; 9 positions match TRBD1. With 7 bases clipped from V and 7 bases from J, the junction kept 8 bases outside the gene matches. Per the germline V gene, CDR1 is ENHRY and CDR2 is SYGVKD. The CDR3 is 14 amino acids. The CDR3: CAITPGQGSNEQFF. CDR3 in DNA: TGTGCCATCACCCCGGGACAGGGCTCGAATGAGCAGTTCTTC.

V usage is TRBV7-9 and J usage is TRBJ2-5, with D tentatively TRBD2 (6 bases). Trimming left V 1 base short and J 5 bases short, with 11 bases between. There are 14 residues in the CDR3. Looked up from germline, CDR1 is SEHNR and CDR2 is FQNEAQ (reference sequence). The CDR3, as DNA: TGTGCCAGCAGCTTAGGGGTAGGAGGGGAGACCCAGTACTTC. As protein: CASSLGVGGETQYF.

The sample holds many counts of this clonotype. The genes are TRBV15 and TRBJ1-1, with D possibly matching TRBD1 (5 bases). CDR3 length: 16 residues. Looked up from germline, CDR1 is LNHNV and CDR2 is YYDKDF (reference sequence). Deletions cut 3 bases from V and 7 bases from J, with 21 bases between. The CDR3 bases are TGTGCCACCAGCAGGGCTACCGGGACGGCGGGGGGTGAAGCTTTCTTT. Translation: CATSRATGTAGGEAFF.

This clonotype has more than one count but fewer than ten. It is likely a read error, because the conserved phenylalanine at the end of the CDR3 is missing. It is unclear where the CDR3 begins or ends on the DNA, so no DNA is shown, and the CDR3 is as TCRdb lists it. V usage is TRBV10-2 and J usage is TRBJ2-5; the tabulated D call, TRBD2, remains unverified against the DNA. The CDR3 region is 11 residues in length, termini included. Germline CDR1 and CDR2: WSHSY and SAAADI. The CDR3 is CASSESAFPHA.